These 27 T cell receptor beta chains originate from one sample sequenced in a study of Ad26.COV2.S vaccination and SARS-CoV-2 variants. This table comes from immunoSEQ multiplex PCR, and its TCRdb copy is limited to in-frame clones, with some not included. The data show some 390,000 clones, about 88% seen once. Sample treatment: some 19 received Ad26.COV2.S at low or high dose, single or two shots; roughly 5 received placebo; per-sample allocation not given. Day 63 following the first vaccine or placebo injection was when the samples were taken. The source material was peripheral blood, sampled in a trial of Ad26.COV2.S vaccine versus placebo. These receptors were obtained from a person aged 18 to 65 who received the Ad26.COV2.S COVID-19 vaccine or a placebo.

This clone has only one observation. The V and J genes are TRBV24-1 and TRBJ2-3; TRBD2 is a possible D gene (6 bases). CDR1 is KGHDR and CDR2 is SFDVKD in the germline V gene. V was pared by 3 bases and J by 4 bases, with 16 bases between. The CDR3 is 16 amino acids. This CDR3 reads CATSDPGVEVADTQYF. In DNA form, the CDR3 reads TGTGCCACCAGTGATCCGGGGGTTGAAGTCGCAGATACGCAGTATTTT.

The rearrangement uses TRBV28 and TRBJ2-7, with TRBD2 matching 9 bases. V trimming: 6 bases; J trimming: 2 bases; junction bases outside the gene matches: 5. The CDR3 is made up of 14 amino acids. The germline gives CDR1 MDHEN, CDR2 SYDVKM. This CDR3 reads CASSQAGGPYEQYF. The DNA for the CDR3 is TGTGCCAGCAGCCAAGCGGGGGGACCCTACGAGCAGTACTTC.

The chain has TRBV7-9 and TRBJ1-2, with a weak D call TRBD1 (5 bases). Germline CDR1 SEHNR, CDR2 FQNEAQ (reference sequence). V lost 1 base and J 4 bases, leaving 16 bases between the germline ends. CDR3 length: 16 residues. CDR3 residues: CASSLGGMAAFYGYTF. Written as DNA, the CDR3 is TGTGCCAGCAGCTTAGGGGGGATGGCTGCCTTCTATGGCTACACCTTC.

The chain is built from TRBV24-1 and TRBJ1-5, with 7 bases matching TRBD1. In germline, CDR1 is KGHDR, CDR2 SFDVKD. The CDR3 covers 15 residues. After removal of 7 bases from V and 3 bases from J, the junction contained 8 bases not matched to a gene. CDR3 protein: CATSKDRKDNQPQHF. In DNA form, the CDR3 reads TGTGCCACCAGCAAGGACAGGAAGGACAATCAGCCCCAGCATTTT.

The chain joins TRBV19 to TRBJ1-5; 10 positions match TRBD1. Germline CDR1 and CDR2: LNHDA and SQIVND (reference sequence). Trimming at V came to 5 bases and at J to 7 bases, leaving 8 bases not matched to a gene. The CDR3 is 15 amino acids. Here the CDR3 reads CASSLGTGELQPQHF. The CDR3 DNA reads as TGTGCCAGTAGTCTGGGGACAGGGGAATTGCAGCCCCAGCATTTT.

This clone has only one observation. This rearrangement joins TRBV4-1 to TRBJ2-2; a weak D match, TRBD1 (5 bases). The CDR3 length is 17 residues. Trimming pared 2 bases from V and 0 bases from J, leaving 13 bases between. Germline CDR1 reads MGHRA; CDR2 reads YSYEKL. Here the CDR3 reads CASSQLWQGANTGELFF. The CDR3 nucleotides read TGCGCCAGCAGCCAACTATGGCAGGGCGCGAACACCGGGGAGCTGTTTTTT.

DNA of the CDR3: TGCGCCAGCAGCGCGACTGACGGGGGAAATCAGCCCCAGCATTTT. Translated, it gives CASSATDGGNQPQHF. The gene calls are TRBV4-1 and TRBJ1-5; a possible D gene is TRBD1 (5 bases). The CDR3 length is 15 residues. Germline CDR1 and CDR2: MGHRA and YSYEKL. Deletions cut 5 bases from V and 4 bases from J, with 15 bases between.

The CDR3 bases are TGTGCCAGCAGCTTAGGAGCGGGGGGGGAGGAGCAAGAGACCCAGTACTTC. Protein sequence: CASSLGAGGEEQETQYF. The V call is TRBV7-2, the J call TRBJ2-5; 10 positions match TRBD2. The CDR3 totals 17 residues. The trim removed 1 base at V and 2 bases at J, leaving 7 bases unmatched. Germline V gene sequence: CDR1 SGHTA, CDR2 FQGNSA.

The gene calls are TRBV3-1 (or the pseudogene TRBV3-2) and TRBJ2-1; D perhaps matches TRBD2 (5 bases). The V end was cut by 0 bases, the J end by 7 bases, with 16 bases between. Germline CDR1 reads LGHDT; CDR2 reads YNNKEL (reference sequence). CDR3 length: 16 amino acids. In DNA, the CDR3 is TGTGCCAGCAGCCAAGATACGGGGTCTCTTGGGAATGAGCAGTTCTTC. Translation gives CASSQDTGSLGNEQFF.

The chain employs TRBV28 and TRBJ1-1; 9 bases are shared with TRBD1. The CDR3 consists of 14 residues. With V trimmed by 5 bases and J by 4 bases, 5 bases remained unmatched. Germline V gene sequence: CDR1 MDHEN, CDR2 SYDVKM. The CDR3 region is CASSMTGGSTEAFF. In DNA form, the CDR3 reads TGTGCCAGCAGTATGACAGGGGGAAGCACTGAAGCTTTCTTT.

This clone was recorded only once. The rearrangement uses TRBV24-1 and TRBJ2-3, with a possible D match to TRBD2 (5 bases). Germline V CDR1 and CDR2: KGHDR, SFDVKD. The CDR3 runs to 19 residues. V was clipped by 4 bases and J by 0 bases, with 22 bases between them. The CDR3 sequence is CATSDIPFGGSYSTDTQYF. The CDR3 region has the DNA TGTGCCACCAGTGACATACCTTTCGGAGGATCGTATAGCACAGATACGCAGTATTTT.

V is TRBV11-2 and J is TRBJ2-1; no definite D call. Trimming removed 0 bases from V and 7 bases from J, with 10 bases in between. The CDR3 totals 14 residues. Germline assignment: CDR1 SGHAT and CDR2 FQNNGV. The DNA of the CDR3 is TGTGCCAGCAGCTTAGAGGCGTTGGGAAATGAGCAGTTCTTC. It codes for CASSLEALGNEQFF.

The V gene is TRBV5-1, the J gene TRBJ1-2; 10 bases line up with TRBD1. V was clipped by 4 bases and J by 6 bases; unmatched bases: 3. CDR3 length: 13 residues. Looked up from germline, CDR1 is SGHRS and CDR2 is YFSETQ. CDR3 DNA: TGCGCCAGCAGCATGACAGGGGGCGATGGCTACACCTTC. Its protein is CASSMTGGDGYTF.

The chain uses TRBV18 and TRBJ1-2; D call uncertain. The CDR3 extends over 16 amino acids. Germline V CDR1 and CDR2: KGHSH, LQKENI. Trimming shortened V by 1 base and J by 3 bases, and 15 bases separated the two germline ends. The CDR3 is CASSPQQSRRDYGYTF. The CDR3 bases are TGTGCCAGCTCACCACAGCAGTCCCGAAGGGACTATGGCTACACCTTC. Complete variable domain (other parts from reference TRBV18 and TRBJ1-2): NAGVMQNPRHLVRRRGQEARLRCSPMKGHSHVYWYRQLPEEGLKFMVYLQKENIIDESGMPKERFSAEFPKEGPSILRIQQVVRGDSAAYFCASSPQQSRRDYGYTFGSGTRLTVV.

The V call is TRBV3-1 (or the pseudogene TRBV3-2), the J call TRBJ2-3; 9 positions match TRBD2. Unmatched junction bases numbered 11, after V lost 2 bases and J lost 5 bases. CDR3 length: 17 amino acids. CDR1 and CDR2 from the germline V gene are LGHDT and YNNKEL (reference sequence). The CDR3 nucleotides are TGTGCCAGCAGCCAATTTCTGCGGGGGGGATTGATAGATACGCAGTATTTT. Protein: CASSQFLRGGLIDTQYF.

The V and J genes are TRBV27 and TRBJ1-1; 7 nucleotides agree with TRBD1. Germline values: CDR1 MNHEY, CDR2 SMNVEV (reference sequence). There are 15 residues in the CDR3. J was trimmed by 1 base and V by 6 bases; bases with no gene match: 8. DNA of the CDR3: TGTGCCAGCAGCCTAACAGGGGCGGGGAACACTGAAGCTTTCTTT. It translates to CASSLTGAGNTEAFF.

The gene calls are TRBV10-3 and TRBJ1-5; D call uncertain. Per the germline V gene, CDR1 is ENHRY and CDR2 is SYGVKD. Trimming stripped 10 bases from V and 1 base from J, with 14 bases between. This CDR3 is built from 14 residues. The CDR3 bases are TGTGCCACCCGCCCCTCGGGGAGCAATCAGCCCCAGCATTTT. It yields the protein CATRPSGSNQPQHF.

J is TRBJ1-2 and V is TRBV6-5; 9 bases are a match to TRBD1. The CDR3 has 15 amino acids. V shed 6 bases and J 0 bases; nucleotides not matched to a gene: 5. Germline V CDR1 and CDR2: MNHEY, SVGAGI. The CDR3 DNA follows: TGTGCCAGCAGGGACAGGGGATTTCCTAACTATGGCTACACCTTC. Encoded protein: CASRDRGFPNYGYTF.

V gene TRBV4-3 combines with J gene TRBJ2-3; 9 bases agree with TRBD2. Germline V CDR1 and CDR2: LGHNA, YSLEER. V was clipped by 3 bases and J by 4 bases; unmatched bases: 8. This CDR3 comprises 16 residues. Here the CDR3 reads CASSQRTSEGADTQYF. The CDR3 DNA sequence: TGCGCCAGCAGCCAGCGGACTAGCGAGGGGGCAGATACGCAGTATTTT.

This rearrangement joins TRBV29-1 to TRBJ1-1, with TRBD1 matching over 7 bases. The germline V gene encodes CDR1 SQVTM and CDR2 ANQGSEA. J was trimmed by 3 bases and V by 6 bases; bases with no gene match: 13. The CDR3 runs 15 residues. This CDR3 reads CSVLDRMSLDTEAFF. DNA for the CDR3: TGCAGCGTCTTGGACAGGATGTCATTGGACACTGAAGCTTTCTTT.

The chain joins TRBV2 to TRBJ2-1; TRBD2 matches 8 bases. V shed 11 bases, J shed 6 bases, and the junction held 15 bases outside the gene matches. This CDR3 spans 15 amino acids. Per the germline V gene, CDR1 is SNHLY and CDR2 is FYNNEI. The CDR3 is CAAPRGGRPINEQFF. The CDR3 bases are TGTGCCGCCCCCCGGGGGGGGCGTCCCATCAATGAGCAGTTCTTC.

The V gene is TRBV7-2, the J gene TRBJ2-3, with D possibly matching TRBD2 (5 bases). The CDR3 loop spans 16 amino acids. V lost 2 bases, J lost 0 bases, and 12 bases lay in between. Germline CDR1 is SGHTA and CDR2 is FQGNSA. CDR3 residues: CASSLLLGGSTDTQYF. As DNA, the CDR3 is TGTGCCAGCAGCTTACTACTAGGCGGGAGCACAGATACGCAGTATTTT.

The CDR3 here is CASSAVTGRADTQYF. The CDR3 coding sequence is TGTGCCAGCAGTGCAGTAACGGGAAGGGCAGATACGCAGTATTTT. V gene TRBV2 combines with J gene TRBJ2-3; D perhaps matches TRBD2 (5 bases). The CDR3 loop spans 15 amino acids. V lost 4 bases to trimming and J lost 4 bases, with 15 bases between them. CDR1 and CDR2 from the germline V gene are SNHLY and FYNNEI.

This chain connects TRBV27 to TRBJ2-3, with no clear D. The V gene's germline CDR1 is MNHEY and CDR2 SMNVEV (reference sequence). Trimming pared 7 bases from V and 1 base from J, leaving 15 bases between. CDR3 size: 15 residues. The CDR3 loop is CASKFFGVGTDTQYF. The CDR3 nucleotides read TGTGCCAGCAAATTTTTTGGGGTTGGCACAGATACGCAGTATTTT.

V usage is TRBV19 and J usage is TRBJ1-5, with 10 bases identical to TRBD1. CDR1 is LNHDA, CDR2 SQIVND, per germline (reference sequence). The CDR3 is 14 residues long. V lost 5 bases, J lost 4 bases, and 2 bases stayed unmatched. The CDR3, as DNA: TGTGCCAGTAGTGACAGGGGGCTAAATCAGCCCCAGCATTTT. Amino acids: CASSDRGLNQPQHF. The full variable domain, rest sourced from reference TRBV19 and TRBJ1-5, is DGGITQSPKYLFRKEGQNVTLSCEQNLNHDAMYWYRQDPGQGLRLIYYSQIVNDFQKGDIAEGYSVSREKKESFPLTVTSAQKNPTAFYLCASSDRGLNQPQHFGDGTRLSIL.

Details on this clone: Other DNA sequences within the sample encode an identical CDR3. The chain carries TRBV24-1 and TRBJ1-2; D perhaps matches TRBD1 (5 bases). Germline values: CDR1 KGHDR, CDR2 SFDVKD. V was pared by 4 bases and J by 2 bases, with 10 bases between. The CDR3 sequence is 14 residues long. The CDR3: CATSDPGRNYGYTF. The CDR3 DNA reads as TGTGCCACCAGTGACCCGGGACGGAACTATGGCTACACCTTC.

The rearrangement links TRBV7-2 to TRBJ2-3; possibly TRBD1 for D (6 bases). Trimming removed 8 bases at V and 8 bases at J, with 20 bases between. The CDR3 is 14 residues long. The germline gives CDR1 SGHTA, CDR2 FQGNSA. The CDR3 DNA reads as TGTGCCAGCTGGGACATGGGGTCCGAAGGTACGCAGTATTTT. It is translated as CASWDMGSEGTQYF.